This T cell receptor beta chain was recorded in a study of T-cell reconstitution after alpha-beta-depleted transplantation in children. Study-wide results and limits: After transplant, at about two months, alpha-beta T cells were reportedly derived from several hundred expanded graft clones.

There are a few counts of this clonotype. Its antigen is as yet unknown. The CDR3 covers 16 residues. Per the germline V gene, CDR1 is ENHRY and CDR2 is SYGVKD. V was clipped by 5 bases and J by 1 base; unmatched bases: 8. Molecular barcoding with unique molecular identifiers was used for the TCRbeta library. TCRdb passed the PCR reads through MiXCR, listing each CDR3 protein once. The data hold around 100,000 distinct CDR3 sequences, with 9% to 12% observed a single time. The sample was PBMCs, taken before TCRalphabeta/CD19-depleted stem cell transplant. The chain couples TRBV10-3 to TRBJ2-1; 7 bases align to TRBD2. This TCR came from a boy aged 2 to 9 with acute lymphoblastic leukemia, due to receive a stem cell transplant. This chain's CDR3 is CAISSRAGRSYNEQFF. CDR3 bases: TGTGCCATCAGTAGCCGAGCGGGACGGTCCTACAATGAGCAGTTCTTC.